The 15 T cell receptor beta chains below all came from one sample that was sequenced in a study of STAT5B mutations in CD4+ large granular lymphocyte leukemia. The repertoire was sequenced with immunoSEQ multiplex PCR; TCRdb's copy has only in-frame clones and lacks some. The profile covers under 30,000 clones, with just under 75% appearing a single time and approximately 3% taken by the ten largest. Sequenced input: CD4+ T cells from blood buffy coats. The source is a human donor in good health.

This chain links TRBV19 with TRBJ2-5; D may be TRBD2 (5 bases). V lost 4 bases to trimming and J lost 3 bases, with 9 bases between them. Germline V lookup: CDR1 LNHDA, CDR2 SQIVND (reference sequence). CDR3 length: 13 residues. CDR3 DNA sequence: TGTGCCAGTAGTACGGAGGCGGAAGAGACCCAGTACTTC. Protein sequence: CASSTEAEETQYF.

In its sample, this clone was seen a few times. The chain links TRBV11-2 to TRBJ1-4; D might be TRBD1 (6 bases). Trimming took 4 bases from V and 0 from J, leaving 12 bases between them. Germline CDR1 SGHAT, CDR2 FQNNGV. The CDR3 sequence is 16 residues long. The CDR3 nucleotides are TGTGCCAGCAGCTCTCCGGGACACCCAACTAATGAAAAACTGTTTTTT. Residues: CASSSPGHPTNEKLFF.

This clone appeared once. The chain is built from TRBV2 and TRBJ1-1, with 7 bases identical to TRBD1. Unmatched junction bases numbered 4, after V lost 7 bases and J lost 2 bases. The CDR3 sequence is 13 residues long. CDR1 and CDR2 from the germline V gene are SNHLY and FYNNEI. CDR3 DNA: TGTGCCAGCAAGGGACAGCTTAACACTGAAGCTTTCTTT. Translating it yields CASKGQLNTEAFF.

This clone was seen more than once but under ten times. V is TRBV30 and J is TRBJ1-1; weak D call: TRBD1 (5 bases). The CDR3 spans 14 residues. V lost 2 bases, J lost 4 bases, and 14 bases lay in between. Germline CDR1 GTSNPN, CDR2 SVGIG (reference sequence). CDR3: CAWSRWGVSTEAFF. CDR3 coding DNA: TGTGCCTGGAGTAGATGGGGGGTTAGCACTGAAGCTTTCTTT.

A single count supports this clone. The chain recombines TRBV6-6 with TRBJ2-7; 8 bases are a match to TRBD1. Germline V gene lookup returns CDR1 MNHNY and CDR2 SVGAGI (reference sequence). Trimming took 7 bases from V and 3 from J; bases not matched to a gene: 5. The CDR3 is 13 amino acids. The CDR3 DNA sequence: TGTGCCAGCACCAAAGGACAGGGCTACGAGCAGTACTTC. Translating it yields CASTKGQGYEQYF.

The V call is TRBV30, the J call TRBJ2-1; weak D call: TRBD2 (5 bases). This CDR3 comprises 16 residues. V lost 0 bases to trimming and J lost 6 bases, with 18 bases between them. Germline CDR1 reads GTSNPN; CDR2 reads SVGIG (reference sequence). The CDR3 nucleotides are TGTGCCTGGAGTGTAGGGAGCGGTCTAAGTACCAATGAGCAGTTCTTC. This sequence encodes CAWSVGSGLSTNEQFF.

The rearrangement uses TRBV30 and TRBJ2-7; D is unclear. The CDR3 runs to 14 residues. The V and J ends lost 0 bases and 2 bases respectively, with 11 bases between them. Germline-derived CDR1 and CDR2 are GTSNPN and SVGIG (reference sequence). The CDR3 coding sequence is TGTGCCTGGAGTGTTGGGCAGCCCCCCTACGAGCAGTACTTC. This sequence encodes CAWSVGQPPYEQYF. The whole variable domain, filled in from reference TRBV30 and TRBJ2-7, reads SQTIHQWPATLVQPVGSPLSLECTVEGTSNPNLYWYRQAAGRGLQLLFYSVGIGQISSEVPQNLSASRPQDRQFILSSKKLLLSDSGFYLCAWSVGQPPYEQYFGPGTRLTVT.

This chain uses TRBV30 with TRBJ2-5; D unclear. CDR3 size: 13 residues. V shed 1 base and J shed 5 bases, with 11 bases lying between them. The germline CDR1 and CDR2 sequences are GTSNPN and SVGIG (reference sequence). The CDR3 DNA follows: TGTGCCTGGAGTGATGGTGCTCCTGAGACCCAGTACTTC. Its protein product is CAWSDGAPETQYF.

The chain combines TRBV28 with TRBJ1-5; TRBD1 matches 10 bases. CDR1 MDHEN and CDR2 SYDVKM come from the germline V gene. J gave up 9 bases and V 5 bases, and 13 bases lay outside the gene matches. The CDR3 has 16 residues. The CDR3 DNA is TGTGCCAGCAGTCTCCTAAGGACAGGGGGGGTGCGGCCCCAGCATTTT. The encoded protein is CASSLLRTGGVRPQHF.

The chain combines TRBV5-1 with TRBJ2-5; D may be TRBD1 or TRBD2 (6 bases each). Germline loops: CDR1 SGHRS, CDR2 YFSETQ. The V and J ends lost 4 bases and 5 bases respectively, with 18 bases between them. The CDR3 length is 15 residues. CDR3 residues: CASSTNRVGGETQYF. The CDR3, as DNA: TGCGCCAGCAGCACAAACAGGGTAGGGGGGGAGACCCAGTACTTC.

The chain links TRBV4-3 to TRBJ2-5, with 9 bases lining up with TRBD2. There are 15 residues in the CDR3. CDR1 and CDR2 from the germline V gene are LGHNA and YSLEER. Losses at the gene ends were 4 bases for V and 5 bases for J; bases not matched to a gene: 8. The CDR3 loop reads CASSPTSGLAETQYF. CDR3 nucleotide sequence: TGCGCCAGCAGCCCCACTTCGGGACTAGCTGAGACCCAGTACTTC.

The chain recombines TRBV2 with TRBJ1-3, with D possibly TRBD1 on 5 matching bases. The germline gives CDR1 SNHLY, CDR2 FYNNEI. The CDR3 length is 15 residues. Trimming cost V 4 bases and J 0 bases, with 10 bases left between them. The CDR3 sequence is CASSGLGVSGNTIYF. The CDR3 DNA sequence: TGTGCCAGCAGTGGACTGGGGGTCTCTGGAAACACCATATATTTT.

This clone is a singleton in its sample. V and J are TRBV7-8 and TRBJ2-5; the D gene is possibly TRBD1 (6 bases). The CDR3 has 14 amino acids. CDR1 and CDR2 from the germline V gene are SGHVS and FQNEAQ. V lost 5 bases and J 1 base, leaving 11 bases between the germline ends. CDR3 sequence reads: CASSPLDSQETQYF. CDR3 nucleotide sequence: TGTGCCAGCAGCCCGCTGGACAGCCAAGAGACCCAGTACTTC.

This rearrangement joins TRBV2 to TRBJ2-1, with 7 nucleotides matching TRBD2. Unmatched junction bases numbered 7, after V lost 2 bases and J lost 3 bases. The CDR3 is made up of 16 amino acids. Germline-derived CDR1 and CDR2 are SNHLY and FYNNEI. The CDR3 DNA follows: TGTGCCAGCAGTGAAATGGCGGGAGTCGTCTACAATGAGCAGTTCTTC. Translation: CASSEMAGVVYNEQFF.

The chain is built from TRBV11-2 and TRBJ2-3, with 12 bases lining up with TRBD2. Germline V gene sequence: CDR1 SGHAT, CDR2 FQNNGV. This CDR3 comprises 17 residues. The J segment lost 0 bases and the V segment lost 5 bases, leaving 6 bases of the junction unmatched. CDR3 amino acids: CASSPRGTSGSTDTQYF. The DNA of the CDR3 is TGTGCCAGCAGCCCCAGGGGGACTAGCGGGAGCACAGATACGCAGTATTTT.